This TCR beta chain is from a study of post-analysis software for immune sequencing data. Included in the TCR beta cDNA libraries were unique molecular identifiers. Input populations of about 1 to 11 million T cells gave rise to about 480,000 cDNA molecules. MiXCR, run by TCRdb on the PCR reads, gives a single entry per CDR3 protein. Among approximately 770,000 distinct CDR3 sequences, around 45% were seen once, and the ten largest hold roughly 5.2%. The CDR3 sequence is 17 residues long. Germline trimming cut 2 bases from V and 3 bases from J; bases unmatched to any gene: 11. Germline CDR1 is SGHAT and CDR2 is FQNNGV. Study-wide results and caveats: In patients, TRBV5-6, TRBV5-1 and TRBV20-1 belonged to four or five TRBV segments found more frequently than in controls. The study found significantly lower normalized Chao1 diversity in multiple sclerosis patients than in controls. Co-batched samples clustered tightly together by F measure.

As concerns this clonotype: What it recognizes is unknown.

This sequence joins TRBV11-2 and TRBJ1-1; TRBD1 aligns across 8 bases. This receptor was taken from a girl aged 10 to 17 with multiple sclerosis. Sequencing used blood. The CDR3 reads CASSLWGTGAGDTEAFF. CDR3 in DNA: TGTGCCAGCAGCTTATGGGGGACAGGCGCCGGGGACACTGAAGCTTTCTTT.